One sample yielded the 19 T cell receptor beta chains listed below, sequenced in a study of T cell changes during pregnancy in multiple sclerosis. Libraries were prepared by immunoSEQ multiplex PCR; TCRdb keeps only in-frame clonotypes and omits some of them. The profile shows some 80,000 clones, 90% to 95% of them singletons. The sequencing here drew on peripheral blood, taken in the second trimester of pregnancy. The receptors were gathered from a female donor with multiple sclerosis, enrolled in a pregnancy study.

CDR3 amino acids: CASSIPDRGPYNEQFF. CDR3 DNA: TGTGCCAGTAGTATACCTGACAGGGGGCCCTACAATGAGCAGTTCTTC. The genes are TRBV19 and TRBJ2-1; 10 positions match TRBD1. The CDR3 length is 16 residues. The V gene end was trimmed by 2 bases and the J gene end by 2 bases; junction bases not matched to a gene: 3. Per germline, CDR1 LNHDA and CDR2 SQIVND (reference sequence).

A few counts support this clone. The rearrangement joins TRBV27 to TRBJ2-7, with 10 bases aligning to TRBD2. Losses at the gene ends were 4 bases for V and 1 base for J; bases not matched to a gene: 4. There are 15 residues in the CDR3. Germline CDR1 reads MNHEY; CDR2 reads SMNVEV (reference sequence). CDR3 nucleotide sequence: TGTGCCAGCAGTTCTACTAGCGGGGTATCCTACGAGCAGTACTTC. It codes for CASSSTSGVSYEQYF.

The gene calls are TRBV18 and TRBJ2-7; D is ambiguous. Germline loops: CDR1 KGHSH, CDR2 LQKENI. V dropped 3 bases and J dropped 2 bases, with 5 bases sitting between them. The CDR3 consists of 12 residues. The CDR3 DNA reads as TGTGCCAGCTCACCCGGTGCCTACGAGCAGTACTTC. Its protein is CASSPGAYEQYF.

This rearrangement joins TRBV13 to TRBJ2-1; the match to TRBD1 covers 7 bases. V was pared by 5 bases and J by 6 bases, with 4 bases of the junction left unmatched. The CDR3 loop spans 13 amino acids. Per the germline V gene, CDR1 is PRHDT and CDR2 is FYEKMQ (reference sequence). The CDR3 region has the DNA TGTGCCAGCAGCGGAAACAGGGGCAATGAGCAGTTCTTC. Translating it yields CASSGNRGNEQFF.

The chain joins TRBV5-1 to TRBJ2-5, with D possibly being TRBD1 (7 bases). CDR3 size: 14 residues. Germline CDR1 is SGHRS and CDR2 is YFSETQ. V was pared by 4 bases and J by 11 bases, with 21 bases between. CDR3 sequence reads: CASSPQQGPGEQYF. CDR3 in DNA: TGCGCCAGCAGCCCACAACAGGGGCCGGGGGAGCAGTACTTC. Based on the CDR3 plus reference TRBV5-1 and TRBJ2-5, the full variable domain is KAGVTQTPRYLIKTRGQQVTLSCSPISGHRSVSWYQQTPGQGLQFLFEYFSETQRNKGNFPGRFSGRQFSNSRSEMNVSTLELGDSALYLCASSPQQGPGEQYFGPGTRLLVL.

Only one count was recorded for this clone. The gene calls are TRBV25-1 and TRBJ2-3; TRBD2 aligns across 7 bases. Per the germline V gene, CDR1 is MGHDK and CDR2 is SYGVNS. V lost 3 bases, J lost 6 bases, and 12 bases stayed unmatched. This CDR3 has 16 amino acids. In DNA form, the CDR3 reads TGTGCCAGCAGTGAGGGATATGGGCGGGAGCTTGATACGCAGTATTTT. Translating it yields CASSEGYGRELDTQYF.

The chain recombines TRBV5-1 with TRBJ1-1; the match to TRBD1 covers 9 bases. The CDR3 has 14 residues. Germline V gene data show CDR1 as SGHRS and CDR2 as YFSETQ. Trimming removed 0 bases from V and 6 bases from J; junction bases left unmatched: 3. CDR3: CASSLDRGRAEAFF. In nucleotides, the CDR3 is TGCGCCAGCAGCTTGGACAGGGGGCGTGCTGAAGCTTTCTTT. Filled out from reference TRBV5-1 and TRBJ1-1, the complete variable domain reads KAGVTQTPRYLIKTRGQQVTLSCSPISGHRSVSWYQQTPGQGLQFLFEYFSETQRNKGNFPGRFSGRQFSNSRSEMNVSTLELGDSALYLCASSLDRGRAEAFFGQGTRLTVV.

This clone was counted once. The chain employs TRBV5-1 and TRBJ2-3; TRBD2 agrees at 12 bases. This CDR3 has 16 residues. V lost 4 bases and J lost 5; bases outside the gene matches: 8. CDR1 is SGHRS and CDR2 is YFSETQ in the germline V gene. This chain's CDR3 is CASSAASGRARDTQYF. The CDR3, as DNA: TGCGCCAGCAGCGCCGCTAGCGGGAGGGCCCGAGATACGCAGTATTTT.

This rearrangement joins TRBV6-1 to TRBJ1-2; 8 bases are shared with TRBD1. The germline gives CDR1 MNHNS, CDR2 SASEGT. The CDR3 sequence is 15 residues long. Trimming at V came to 4 bases and at J to 5 bases, leaving 9 bases not matched to a gene. In DNA, the CDR3 is TGTGCCAGCAGTGCTAATTCAGGGGGCCGGTATGGCTACACCTTC. Amino acid sequence: CASSANSGGRYGYTF.

The chain is built from TRBV7-2 and TRBJ2-3, with 8 bases aligning to TRBD2. Germline V gene data show CDR1 as SGHTA and CDR2 as FQGNSA. V shed 1 base and J 3 bases; nucleotides not matched to a gene: 9. The CDR3 sequence is 17 residues long. Here the CDR3 DNA reads TGTGCCAGCAGCTTAGTAGCGGGGAGGGCCACAACAGATACGCAGTATTTT. It encodes CASSLVAGRATTDTQYF. Filled out from reference TRBV7-2 and TRBJ2-3, the complete variable domain reads GAGVSQSPSNKVTEKGKDVELRCDPISGHTALYWYRQSLGQGLEFLIYFQGNSAPDKSGLPSDRFSAERTGGSVSTLTIQRTQQEDSAVYLCASSLVAGRATTDTQYFGPGTRLTVL.

The V gene is TRBV19, the J gene TRBJ1-1; tentative D call: TRBD1 (5 bases). CDR3 size: 15 residues. The germline CDR1 and CDR2 sequences are LNHDA and SQIVND (reference sequence). V gave up 3 bases and J gave up 1 base, with 12 bases separating them. The CDR3, as DNA: TGTGCCAGTAGTATGATTTGGGGCTCGAACACTGAAGCTTTCTTT. It specifies CASSMIWGSNTEAFF.

The chain uses TRBV30 and TRBJ2-5; D is possibly TRBD1 (5 bases). The CDR3 has 12 residues. Between the trimmed V and J ends, which lost 5 bases and 5 bases, there was a span of 12 bases. CDR1 is GTSNPN and CDR2 is SVGIG in the germline V gene (reference sequence). The CDR3 DNA reads as TGTGCCTGGGTCGCTGGGGCGGAGACCCAGTACTTC. It codes for CAWVAGAETQYF.

This clone was detected only a few times. V is TRBV7-2 and J is TRBJ2-3; the D gene is possibly TRBD2 (5 bases). Germline lookup yields CDR1 SGHTA and CDR2 FQGNSA. The V end lost 1 base, the J end lost 2 bases, and 10 bases lay between the germline ends. The CDR3 loop spans 15 amino acids. The chain's CDR3 is CASSLGGSLTDTQYF. CDR3 coding DNA: TGTGCCAGCAGCTTAGGAGGGAGTCTCACAGATACGCAGTATTTT.

This clone was seen a single time. The chain combines TRBV7-9 with TRBJ2-1, with unresolved D. Germline V lookup: CDR1 SEHNR, CDR2 FQNEAQ (reference sequence). The CDR3 loop spans 14 amino acids. V lost 9 bases and J 0 bases, leaving 12 bases between the germline ends. The CDR3 DNA follows: TGTGCCAGTAGAAATCTGAGCTCCTACAATGAGCAGTTCTTC. It is translated as CASRNLSSYNEQFF.

The chain uses TRBV29-1 and TRBJ2-3; 10 positions match TRBD1. Germline CDR1 SQVTM, CDR2 ANQGSEA. After removal of 1 base from V and 2 bases from J, the junction contained 12 bases not matched to a gene. The CDR3 spans 18 residues. The CDR3 coding sequence is TGCAGCGTTGAAGTCGGAGACAGGGGGCTCAGTTACACAGATACGCAGTATTTT. Amino acid sequence: CSVEVGDRGLSYTDTQYF.

V usage is TRBV9 and J usage is TRBJ1-2; D is perhaps TRBD1 (5 bases). Per the germline V gene, CDR1 is SGDLS and CDR2 is YYNGEE. This CDR3 is built from 17 residues. V shed 0 bases and J shed 2 bases, with 17 bases lying between them. CDR3 amino acids: CASSVGLTVTVNYGYTF. DNA for the CDR3: TGTGCCAGCAGCGTAGGCCTCACCGTGACAGTGAACTATGGCTACACCTTC.

The rearrangement joins TRBV25-1 to TRBJ2-2, with 8 positions matching TRBD1. Trimming at V came to 4 bases and at J to 5 bases, leaving 3 bases not matched to a gene. The length of the CDR3 is 14 residues. Germline assignment: CDR1 MGHDK and CDR2 SYGVNS. The CDR3 coding sequence is TGTGCCAGCAGTGGGGGACAGGAAACCGGGGAGCTGTTTTTT. Its protein product is CASSGGQETGELFF.

The chain joins TRBV10-1 to TRBJ2-1, with a weak D call TRBD1 (6 bases). The germline V and J ends were trimmed by 3 bases and 13 bases, with 10 bases remaining between them. From germline, CDR1 is WNHNN and CDR2 SYGVQD (reference sequence). The CDR3 runs 11 residues. CDR3 in DNA: TGCGCCAGCAGTGAATGGGGGCTCCAGTTCTTC. Its protein product is CASSEWGLQFF.

This clone came up once. V gene TRBV4-2 combines with J gene TRBJ1-5, with 9 positions matching TRBD1. The CDR3 runs to 15 residues. CDR1 LGHNA and CDR2 YNFKEQ come from the germline V gene. After removal of 1 base from V and 6 bases from J, the junction contained 4 bases not matched to a gene. CDR3: CASSQVDRGTQPQHF. CDR3 bases: TGTGCCAGCAGCCAAGTAGACAGGGGGACTCAGCCCCAGCATTTT.